A single sample is the source of the 30 T cell receptor beta chains below, sequenced in a study of somatic mutations in cytotoxic T cells in rheumatoid arthritis. Clones were read by immunoSEQ multiplex PCR, and TCRdb kept only the in-frame ones, dropping some. The table shows fewer than 20,000 clones, with approximately 80% occurring only once. Sequencing was done on a sample of CD8+ T cells sorted from blood. Receptors originate from an adult with rheumatoid arthritis.

The chain combines TRBV6-5 with TRBJ2-5; D unclear. The J call may be faulty, since TRBJ2-7 better matches the DNA end. CDR3 length equals 12 residues. Germline V gene data show CDR1 as MNHEY and CDR2 as SVGAGI. The CDR3 here is CASSATVYEQYF. The CDR3 DNA reads TGTGCCAGCAGTGCAACAGTCTACGAGCAGTACTTC.

V and J are TRBV11-2 and TRBJ1-4, with a tentative D call TRBD1 (5 bases). Germline values: CDR1 SGHAT, CDR2 FQNNGV. V shed 5 bases and J shed 8 bases, with 18 bases lying between them. This CDR3 is 15 amino acids long. The DNA for the CDR3 is TGTGCCAGCAGCCCCCTGGGGGGATTGGGGGAAAAACTGTTTTTT. It translates to CASSPLGGLGEKLFF.

The chain recombines TRBV5-1 with TRBJ2-7; TRBD1 matches at 8 bases. The CDR3 runs 15 residues. V lost 4 bases to trimming and J lost 4 bases; unmatched junction nucleotides: 10. The germline V gene encodes CDR1 SGHRS and CDR2 YFSETQ. CDR3 sequence (DNA): TGCGCCAGCAGCCAAGACAGGGGACCCCTTTACGAGCAGTACTTC. This codes for CASSQDRGPLYEQYF.

The rearrangement links TRBV27 to TRBJ2-3; D is uncertain. Germline CDR1 reads MNHEY; CDR2 reads SMNVEV (reference sequence). Trimming removed 2 bases at V and 0 bases at J, with 6 bases between. This CDR3 region has 14 residues. In DNA form, the CDR3 reads TGTGCCAGCAGTTTACACTACAGCACAGATACGCAGTATTTT. As protein: CASSLHYSTDTQYF.

The chain employs TRBV5-6 and TRBJ2-3; either TRBD1 or TRBD2 may fit D (6 bases each). Germline V gives CDR1 SGHDT, CDR2 YYEEEE. The ends were cut back, 4 bases at V and 2 bases at J, with 14 bases in the middle. The CDR3 extends over 15 amino acids. CDR3 in DNA: TGTGCCAGCAGCCCGACTTGGGGGGCCACAGATACGCAGTATTTT. It yields the protein CASSPTWGATDTQYF.

This chain uses TRBV9 with TRBJ2-6; possibly TRBD1 for D (7 bases). The CDR3 extends over 15 amino acids. V was clipped by 3 bases and J by 2 bases, with 9 bases between them. Germline CDR1 is SGDLS and CDR2 is YYNGEE. The DNA for the CDR3 is TGTGCCAGCAGCGGCAGGGGGGCTGGGGCCAACGTCCTGACTTTC. The encoded protein is CASSGRGAGANVLTF.

The chain has TRBV28 and TRBJ2-5; D not resolved. Germline CDR1 and CDR2: MDHEN and SYDVKM. Trimming stripped 2 bases from V and 1 base from J, with 8 bases between. The CDR3 covers 14 residues. The CDR3 is CASSLDTAQETQYF. The CDR3 DNA follows: TGTGCCAGCAGTTTAGATACAGCCCAAGAGACCCAGTACTTC.

The V gene is TRBV6-5, the J gene TRBJ2-1; 11 bases match TRBD2. The CDR3 is 15 amino acids. The germline V gene has CDR1 MNHEY and CDR2 SVGAGI. V shed 5 bases and J 8 bases; nucleotides not matched to a gene: 8. Here the CDR3 reads CASSKTSGGSDEQFF. The DNA of the CDR3 is TGTGCCAGCAGTAAAACTAGCGGGGGAAGCGATGAGCAGTTCTTC.

This rearrangement joins TRBV19 to TRBJ1-4; D might be TRBD1 (6 bases). Germline lookup yields CDR1 LNHDA and CDR2 SQIVND (reference sequence). Trimming stripped 2 bases from V and 4 bases from J, with 8 bases between. The CDR3 loop spans 14 amino acids. CDR3 nucleotides: TGTGCCAGTAGTATACGGACAGATAATGAAAAACTGTTTTTT. It yields the protein CASSIRTDNEKLFF.

The chain couples TRBV6-6 to TRBJ1-1, with D possibly matching TRBD1 (6 bases). This CDR3 has 15 residues. Per germline, CDR1 MNHNY and CDR2 SVGAGI (reference sequence). V shed 4 bases and J shed 7 bases, with 19 bases lying between them. CDR3 sequence (DNA): TGTGCCAGCAGTTCGACGCTGGAGGGGGTAGGTGAAGCTTTCTTT. Its translation: CASSSTLEGVGEAFF.

The chain combines TRBV28 with TRBJ2-1; maybe TRBD1 (6 bases). Germline CDR1 MDHEN, CDR2 SYDVKM. The CDR3 length is 17 residues. Trimming cost V 5 bases and J 0 bases, with 17 bases left between them. CDR3 residues: CASSPWDKPRSYNEQFF. The CDR3 region has the DNA TGTGCCAGCAGTCCCTGGGACAAGCCCCGCTCCTACAATGAGCAGTTCTTC.

In this sample, this clone turned up once. As DNA, the CDR3 is TGTGCCAGCAGACAGGGAGGAGCCACTGAAGCTTTCTTT. Translated: CASRQGGATEAFF. This rearrangement joins TRBV2 to TRBJ1-1, with D tentatively TRBD1 (6 bases). V was trimmed by 6 bases and J by 4 bases, leaving 12 bases between them. The CDR3 runs 13 residues. Per the germline V gene, CDR1 is SNHLY and CDR2 is FYNNEI. Looking up the rest from reference TRBV2 and TRBJ1-1 gives the full variable domain: EPEVTQTPSHQVTQMGQEVILRCVPISNHLYFYWYRQILGQKVEFLVSFYNNEISEKSEIFDDQFSVERPDGSNFTLKIRSTKLEDSAMYFCASRQGGATEAFFGQGTRLTVV.

CDR3 residues: CASRSRTSGTYEQYF. In DNA form, the CDR3 reads TGTGCCAGCAGAAGCCGGACTAGCGGGACTTACGAGCAGTACTTC. This rearrangement joins TRBV21-1 to TRBJ2-7; the tabulated D call, TRBD2, remains unverified against the DNA. TRBV21-1 is an annotated pseudogene. The CDR3 is 15 residues long.

The chain is built from TRBV6-5 and TRBJ2-2; TRBD1 might be the D (5 bases). The CDR3 is 13 residues long. Trimming took 6 bases from V and 5 from J, leaving 10 bases between them. Germline V lookup: CDR1 MNHEY, CDR2 SVGAGI. This chain's CDR3 is CASRLGVTGELFF. The CDR3 bases are TGTGCCAGCAGGCTAGGGGTGACCGGGGAGCTGTTTTTT.

J is TRBJ1-1 and V is TRBV27; 10 bases match TRBD1. The CDR3 loop spans 15 amino acids. The germline gives CDR1 MNHEY, CDR2 SMNVEV (reference sequence). Trimming removed 5 bases from V and 5 bases from J; junction bases left unmatched: 8. Written as DNA, the CDR3 is TGTGCCAGCAGTCCCCGGACAGGGGGATATACTGAAGCTTTCTTT. It codes for CASSPRTGGYTEAFF.

The V call is TRBV7-6, the J call TRBJ1-1, with no clear D. In germline, CDR1 is SGHVS, CDR2 FNYEAQ. The CDR3 covers 13 residues. V gave up 2 bases and J gave up 0 bases, with 4 bases separating them. CDR3: CASSLSVNTEAFF. The DNA for the CDR3 is TGTGCCAGCAGCTTATCGGTGAACACTGAAGCTTTCTTT.

This clone was recorded only once. The chain recombines TRBV29-1 with TRBJ2-7; 7 bases map to TRBD2. Per germline, CDR1 SQVTM and CDR2 ANQGSEA. CDR3 length: 13 amino acids. Trimming cost V 5 bases and J 1 base; bases outside gene matches: 5. The DNA of the CDR3 is TGCAGCGTTCGGGAGGCCCTATCCTACGAGCAGTACTTC. It yields the protein CSVREALSYEQYF.

The V call is TRBV5-4, the J call TRBJ1-2; 8 nucleotides match TRBD1. The CDR3 is 15 amino acids. V lost 4 bases to trimming and J lost 2 bases; unmatched junction nucleotides: 7. Germline lookup yields CDR1 SGHNT and CDR2 YYREEE (reference sequence). CDR3 coding DNA: TGTGCCAGCAGCCCACCAGGGGGCTCCAACTATGGCTACACCTTC. Its protein is CASSPPGGSNYGYTF.

This clone was observed a few times. The chain recombines TRBV10-3 with TRBJ2-7, with D uncertain. Trimming removed 6 bases at V and 5 bases at J, with 8 bases between. The CDR3 is 11 residues long. From germline, CDR1 is ENHRY and CDR2 SYGVKD. This chain's CDR3 is CAIRAGDEQYF. The CDR3 bases are TGTGCCATCAGGGCTGGGGACGAGCAGTACTTC.

This clone was counted a single time. This chain links TRBV9 with TRBJ2-4, with D possibly matching TRBD1 (6 bases). The germline V gene has CDR1 SGDLS and CDR2 YYNGEE. This CDR3 spans 15 amino acids. Trimming left V 2 bases short and J 5 bases short, with 14 bases between. The CDR3 nucleotides are TGTGCCAGCAGCGTTTCCTGGGGGCAGGAAAACATTCAGTACTTC. It specifies CASSVSWGQENIQYF.

The sample holds a few counts of this clone. The V and J genes are TRBV6-1 and TRBJ1-5; D gene unclear. Germline V gene sequence: CDR1 MNHNS, CDR2 SASEGT. V was shortened by 0 bases and J by 5 bases, with 17 bases between the two germline ends. This CDR3 has 17 residues. The CDR3 DNA sequence: TGTGCCAGCAGTGAAGCTTTCGAACAGCCCGTTGATCAGCCCCAGCATTTT. Translation: CASSEAFEQPVDQPQHF.

The chain links TRBV2 to TRBJ1-2, with D unresolved. CDR1 and CDR2 from the germline V gene are SNHLY and FYNNEI. Trimming cost V 6 bases and J 4 bases, with 12 bases left between them. CDR3 length: 13 residues. The CDR3 nucleotides are TGTGCCAGCAGGCCCGGGGAGCCCTATGGCTACACCTTC. This gives the protein CASRPGEPYGYTF.

The chain couples TRBV4-2 to TRBJ2-1; 10 bases are shared with TRBD2. V shed 2 bases and J 8 bases; nucleotides not matched to a gene: 6. This CDR3 spans 15 amino acids. Germline V gene lookup returns CDR1 LGHNA and CDR2 YNFKEQ. CDR3 sequence (DNA): TGTGCCAGCAGCCAATCGAGCGGGAGGGCCGATGAGCAGTTCTTC. Encoded protein: CASSQSSGRADEQFF.

The chain combines TRBV5-1 with TRBJ2-7; D is perhaps TRBD1 or TRBD2 (5 bases each). V was clipped by 0 bases and J by 2 bases, with 9 bases between them. The CDR3 runs to 14 residues. Germline V gene lookup returns CDR1 SGHRS and CDR2 YFSETQ. The CDR3 region is CASSLVQGAYEQYF. The CDR3 DNA follows: TGCGCCAGCAGCTTGGTGCAGGGAGCCTACGAGCAGTACTTC.

The chain combines TRBV27 with TRBJ1-5, with D unclear. The V and J ends lost 1 base and 5 bases respectively, with 6 bases between them. CDR1 MNHEY and CDR2 SMNVEV come from the germline V gene (reference sequence). CDR3 length equals 13 residues. CDR3: CASSLFRDQPQHF. The CDR3 DNA follows: TGTGCCAGCAGTTTATTTAGAGATCAGCCCCAGCATTTT.

There are a few counts of this clone. V and J are TRBV11-2 and TRBJ1-1; TRBD1 is a possible D gene (6 bases). The CDR3 covers 13 residues. Germline CDR1 and CDR2: SGHAT and FQNNGV. The V and J ends lost 6 bases and 3 bases respectively, with 11 bases between them. Written as DNA, the CDR3 is TGTGCCAGCAGTGGGGACACATACACTGAAGCTTTCTTT. Its translation is CASSGDTYTEAFF.

This chain connects TRBV7-9 to TRBJ2-5; TRBD2 matches 10 bases. J lost 4 bases, V lost 5 bases, and 7 bases had no gene match. The germline CDR1 and CDR2 sequences are SEHNR and FQNEAQ (reference sequence). The CDR3 runs to 15 residues. CDR3 in DNA: TGTGCCAGCAGCCAACGGACTAGCGGAGGAGAGACCCAGTACTTC. Residues: CASSQRTSGGETQYF.

The V call is TRBV7-8, the J call TRBJ2-3, with D possibly TRBD1 on 5 matching bases. V shed 4 bases and J shed 0 bases, with 11 bases lying between them. The germline V gene has CDR1 SGHVS and CDR2 FQNEAQ. The CDR3 length is 15 residues. The CDR3 region is CASSSLTASTDTQYF. CDR3 DNA: TGTGCCAGCAGCTCACTGACAGCGAGCACAGATACGCAGTATTTT.

The chain joins TRBV7-6 to TRBJ2-1; a weak D match, TRBD2 (5 bases). The V gene lost 2 bases and the J gene lost 0 bases, with 14 bases spanning the gap. Germline CDR1 and CDR2: SGHVS and FNYEAQ. This CDR3 contains 17 residues. The CDR3, as DNA: TGTGCCAGCAGCTTACCACCTAGCTATAACTCCTACAATGAGCAGTTCTTC. This gives the protein CASSLPPSYNSYNEQFF.

This rearrangement joins TRBV14 to TRBJ2-2, with 9 positions matching TRBD1. Germline CDR1 reads SGHDN; CDR2 reads FVKESK. The CDR3 has 18 amino acids. The ends lost 0 bases at V and 8 bases at J; junction bases unmatched: 13. For the CDR3, the DNA is TGTGCCAGCAGCCAAGATTCCGGGGACAGGGTAACTGTGGGGGAGCTGTTTTTT. This encodes CASSQDSGDRVTVGELFF.